This T cell receptor beta chain was identified in a study of T cell responses to AZD1222 COVID-19 vaccine. Generated by immunoSEQ multiplex PCR, the TCRdb table keeps only in-frame clones and is missing some. The table lists around 170,000 clones, roughly 90% of them singletons. The CDR3 totals 18 residues. Trimming cost V 0 bases and J 3 bases; bases outside gene matches: 8. Germline CDR1 reads LGHNA; CDR2 reads YSLEER. The source of this sequence is an adult in good health. This chain uses TRBV4-3 with TRBJ2-7; TRBD2 matches at 13 bases. Here the sequenced sample was peripheral blood, taken on day 0 of AZD1222 vaccination. Here the CDR3 DNA reads TGCGCCAGCAGCCAAGATGTCACTAGCGGGGGGGCGCACTACGAGCAGTACTTC. Encoded protein: CASSQDVTSGGAHYEQYF.